Below, 15 T cell receptor beta chains from the same sample are listed, as sequenced in a study of naive and memory T cell subsets. Regarding the study as a whole: A few larger clonotypes appeared in naive repertoires, especially CD8, possibly memory cells re-expressing CD45RA.

For these receptors, no antigen is known. Both TRBC1 and TRBC2 were covered by a beta constant-region primer of two equimolar oligonucleotides. Ligated cDNA was amplified by four rounds of PCR with nested alpha and beta constant-region primers and SP2. Each CDR3 protein is one row after TCRdb ran MiXCR on the UMI-ligation and nested PCR reads. The data contain approximately 150,000 distinct CDR3 sequences, about a fifth of them singletons. Sequencing was carried out using naive CD8+ T cells from blood. These receptors were collected from a human donor in good health.

This clonotype was seen only a few times. The V call is TRBV7-3, the J call TRBJ2-6; the match to TRBD1 covers 7 bases. With V trimmed by 5 bases and J by 2 bases, 3 bases remained unmatched. Per germline, CDR1 SGHTA and CDR2 FQGTGA. The length of the CDR3 is 15 residues. CDR3 residues: CASSKTGTGANVLTF. CDR3 nucleotides: TGTGCCAGCAGCAAGACAGGGACTGGGGCCAACGTCCTGACTTTC.

The chain has TRBV24-1 and TRBJ2-1; 11 positions agree with TRBD1. V trimming: 2 bases; J trimming: 5 bases; junction bases outside the gene matches: 4. CDR3 length: 16 amino acids. Per germline, CDR1 KGHDR and CDR2 SFDVKD. This CDR3 is CATSDSPGQGDNEQFF. The CDR3 DNA follows: TGTGCCACCAGTGATTCGCCGGGACAGGGGGACAATGAGCAGTTCTTC.

J is TRBJ2-3 and V is TRBV7-6, with no clear D. The CDR3 has 12 amino acids. Germline loops: CDR1 SGHVS, CDR2 FNYEAQ. V lost 5 bases to trimming and J lost 6 bases, with 9 bases between them. The CDR3 nucleotides are TGTGCCAGCAGCCAACCGGCCGATACGCAGTATTTT. This codes for CASSQPADTQYF.

This sequence joins TRBV6-2 or TRBV6-3 and TRBJ2-1; D may be TRBD1 (6 bases). Germline CDR1 MNHEY, CDR2 SVGEGT. The length of the CDR3 is 15 residues. V was cut by 3 bases and J by 6 bases, with 15 bases left in between. CDR3 sequence reads: CASSYGQGNTNEQFF. The CDR3 nucleotides are TGTGCCAGCAGTTATGGTCAGGGGAATACCAATGAGCAGTTCTTC.

The J gene is TRBJ2-5, the V gene TRBV15; TRBD2 agrees at 7 bases. The CDR3 sequence is 15 residues long. CDR1 is LNHNV, CDR2 YYDKDF, per germline (reference sequence). J was trimmed by 2 bases and V by 1 base; bases with no gene match: 4. The CDR3 loop reads CATSRGGSQQETQYF. The CDR3 DNA is TGTGCCACCAGCAGAGGCGGGAGTCAACAAGAGACCCAGTACTTC.

This clonotype has just a few counts. The chain employs TRBV6-1 and TRBJ1-1; unclear D gene. Trimming took off 8 bases at V and 5 bases at J, with 15 bases between the two ends. CDR3 length: 13 amino acids. Germline values: CDR1 MNHNS, CDR2 SASEGT. For the CDR3, the DNA is TGTGCCAGCTTCCAACGGACGGCGACTGAAGCTTTCTTT. This codes for CASFQRTATEAFF.

This clonotype was seen a few times. The chain joins TRBV7-9 to TRBJ1-1; D might be TRBD1 (6 bases). Germline V gene sequence: CDR1 SEHNR, CDR2 FQNEAQ (reference sequence). The ends were cut back, 5 bases at V and 6 bases at J, with 13 bases in the middle. CDR3 size: 13 residues. This chain's CDR3 is CASSPQGWPEAFF. CDR3 coding DNA: TGTGCCAGCAGCCCACAGGGTTGGCCTGAAGCTTTCTTT.

V gene TRBV12-3 or TRBV12-4 combines with J gene TRBJ2-7; D call uncertain. The CDR3 spans 11 residues. V lost 6 bases and J 7 bases, leaving 10 bases between the germline ends. CDR3 DNA sequence: TGTGCCAGCAGCCGCCTGGGGGAGCAGTACTTC. Translating it yields CASSRLGEQYF.

The V call is TRBV20-1, the J call TRBJ2-3; TRBD2 matches 8 bases. Germline CDR1 and CDR2: DFQATT and SNEGSKA (reference sequence). V lost 1 base, J lost 1 base, and 10 bases stayed unmatched. This CDR3 comprises 17 residues. DNA for the CDR3: TGCAGTGCTAGAGGAGGGAGCTCGCGGGAGGGCACAGATACGCAGTATTTT. It codes for CSARGGSSREGTDTQYF.

The sample holds a few counts of this clonotype. The chain is built from TRBV12-5 and TRBJ1-5; D gene ambiguous. The CDR3 totals 12 residues. V lost 6 bases and J 5 bases, leaving 8 bases between the germline ends. Germline assignment: CDR1 LGHNT and CDR2 FRNRAP. CDR3 nucleotide sequence: TGTGCTAGTGGCCCACAATATCAGCCCCAGCATTTT. Translation gives CASGPQYQPQHF.

The chain carries TRBV19 and TRBJ1-5, with a tentative D call TRBD1 (5 bases). The germline V and J ends were trimmed by 7 bases and 7 bases, with 17 bases remaining between them. The CDR3 is 14 residues long. CDR1 is LNHDA and CDR2 is SQIVND in the germline V gene (reference sequence). The CDR3 DNA follows: TGTGCCAGTAATTTGGGGCAGGGAAACCAGCCCCAGCATTTT. Translating gives CASNLGQGNQPQHF.

This clonotype was seen a few times. V usage is TRBV5-1 and J usage is TRBJ2-5; TRBD1 matches at 10 bases. Germline V CDR1 and CDR2: SGHRS, YFSETQ. J lost 4 bases, V lost 6 bases, and 9 bases had no gene match. The CDR3 is made up of 15 amino acids. In nucleotides, the CDR3 is TGCGCCAGCAACACGGGACAGGGGCCCAGAGAGACCCAGTACTTC. As protein: CASNTGQGPRETQYF. The full variable domain, its missing parts supplied by reference TRBV5-1 and TRBJ2-5, is KAGVTQTPRYLIKTRGQQVTLSCSPISGHRSVSWYQQTPGQGLQFLFEYFSETQRNKGNFPGRFSGRQFSNSRSEMNVSTLELGDSALYLCASNTGQGPRETQYFGPGTRLLVL.

V and J are TRBV7-9 and TRBJ1-4; TRBD1 is a possible D gene (6 bases). Germline V gene lookup returns CDR1 SEHNR and CDR2 FQNEAQ (reference sequence). Trimming shortened V by 1 base and J by 5 bases, and 11 bases separated the two germline ends. The CDR3 has 15 residues. CDR3 region: CASSLVSGQNEKLFF. CDR3 bases: TGTGCCAGCAGCTTAGTTTCTGGACAGAATGAAAAACTGTTTTTT.

The genes are TRBV25-1 and TRBJ2-1; 11 bases map to TRBD1. The CDR3 has 22 amino acids. Germline CDR1 MGHDK, CDR2 SYGVNS. V gave up 3 bases and J gave up 0 bases; unmatched junction bases: 19. The CDR3 DNA sequence: TGTGCCAGCAGTGAGGGCGTTGTTGACGGACAGGGGGCTCGACGCTCCTACAATGAGCAGTTCTTC. It specifies CASSEGVVDGQGARRSYNEQFF.

This chain connects TRBV5-1 to TRBJ2-7; D possibly corresponds to TRBD1 (5 bases). CDR1 and CDR2 (germline): SGHRS, YFSETQ. This CDR3 spans 14 amino acids. V was pared by 0 bases and J by 3 bases, with 10 bases between. The CDR3 coding sequence is TGCGCCAGCAGCTTGGAACCAGGGAACTACGAGCAGTACTTC. As protein: CASSLEPGNYEQYF.